This T cell receptor (beta chain) was sequenced during a study of radiotherapy plus CTLA-4 blockade in lung cancer. General study results and limits: Radiotherapy plus ipilimumab was followed by expansion in blood of tumor-derived TCR clones.

The V end was cut by 6 bases, the J end by 4 bases, with 15 bases between. Germline values: CDR1 SQVTM, CDR2 ANQGSEA. The CDR3 contains 13 residues. The table came from immunoSEQ multiplex PCR; TCRdb's copy has only in-frame clones and leaves some out. The repertoire holds 95,000 to 150,000 clones, with 80% to 90% as singletons. As for this clone: The antigen is unknown.

This receptor was identified in a human donor with non-small cell lung cancer that progressed on radiotherapy plus ipilimumab. Sequenced material: peripheral blood, taken from a patient treated with radiotherapy plus ipilimumab. V gene TRBV29-1 combines with J gene TRBJ2-5, with D perhaps TRBD1 (6 bases). The DNA for the CDR3 is TGCAGCGTCGAACCTACCAGGGGAGAGACCCAGTACTTC. This gives the protein CSVEPTRGETQYF.